Listed here are 20 T cell receptor beta chains from one sample, sequenced in a study of cytomegalovirus exposure and HLA in healthy donors. Clones were sequenced by immunoSEQ multiplex PCR, and TCRdb holds only the in-frame ones, with some missing. The table records around 250,000 clones, almost 90% of them present only once. The source material was PBMCs. Receptor source: a young woman in good health and CMV-seronegative.

This clone has a single count. The chain is built from TRBV7-3 and TRBJ1-1; D may be TRBD1 (6 bases). V lost 4 bases to trimming and J lost 7 bases, with 10 bases between them. CDR1 is SGHTA, CDR2 FQGTGA, per germline. There are 12 residues in the CDR3. This CDR3 is CASSSQGIEAFF. CDR3 bases: TGTGCCAGCAGCTCGCAGGGGATTGAAGCTTTCTTT.

The chain is built from TRBV7-2 and TRBJ1-2, with a weak D call TRBD1 (6 bases). The ends were cut back, 5 bases at V and 6 bases at J, with 16 bases in the middle. The germline V gene encodes CDR1 SGHTA and CDR2 FQGNSA. The CDR3 is 14 amino acids. CDR3 sequence reads: CASSAKGVSHGYTF. For the CDR3, the DNA is TGTGCCAGCAGCGCAAAGGGGGTGTCCCATGGCTACACCTTC.

V usage is TRBV28 and J usage is TRBJ1-5, with TRBD1 as a possible D gene (5 bases). This CDR3 has 15 amino acids. V lost 5 bases, J lost 0 bases, and 11 bases lay in between. Germline V gene lookup returns CDR1 MDHEN and CDR2 SYDVKM. Here the CDR3 DNA reads TGTGCCAGCAGTAGAGACAGCTATAGCAATCAGCCCCAGCATTTT. It encodes CASSRDSYSNQPQHF. Variable domain in full (rest from reference TRBV28 and TRBJ1-5): DVKVTQSSRYLVKRTGEKVFLECVQDMDHENMFWYRQDPGLGLRLIYFSYDVKMKEKGDIPEGYSVSREKKERFSLILESASTNQTSMYLCASSRDSYSNQPQHFGDGTRLSIL.

V and J are TRBV7-8 and TRBJ2-1; D perhaps matches TRBD2 (6 bases). Germline V gene sequence: CDR1 SGHVS, CDR2 FQNEAQ. The V gene lost 6 bases and the J gene lost 0 bases, with 15 bases spanning the gap. The CDR3 consists of 16 residues. CDR3 in amino acids: CASSSPTTSSYNEQFF. The CDR3 region has the DNA TGTGCCAGCAGTTCCCCCACGACTAGCTCCTACAATGAGCAGTTCTTC.

V usage is TRBV7-9 and J usage is TRBJ2-5, with no clear D. CDR3 length: 13 amino acids. V lost 6 bases and J 2 bases, leaving 10 bases between the germline ends. The germline CDR1 and CDR2 sequences are SEHNR and FQNEAQ (reference sequence). CDR3 nucleotides: TGTGCCAGCAGGACGGGTGGTCAAGAGACCCAGTACTTC. Translated: CASRTGGQETQYF. Filled out from reference TRBV7-9 and TRBJ2-5, the complete variable domain reads DTGVSQNPRHKITKRGQNVTFRCDPISEHNRLYWYRQTLGQGPEFLTYFQNEAQLEKSRLLSDRFSAERPKGSFSTLEIQRTEQGDSAMYLCASRTGGQETQYFGPGTRLLVL.

J is TRBJ2-5 and V is TRBV14; 14 nucleotides line up with TRBD2. Germline values: CDR1 SGHDN, CDR2 FVKESK. With V trimmed by 4 bases and J by 2 bases, 0 bases remained unmatched. The CDR3 covers 15 residues. The CDR3 DNA sequence: TGTGCCAGCAGCCGACTAGCGGGGGGGCAAGAGACCCAGTACTTC. Its protein product is CASSRLAGGQETQYF.

J is TRBJ2-1 and V is TRBV13; no clear D. This CDR3 is built from 15 residues. The V end lost 2 bases, the J end lost 0 bases, and 8 bases lay between the germline ends. The germline gives CDR1 PRHDT, CDR2 FYEKMQ (reference sequence). This CDR3 reads CASSLNPSSYNEQFF. DNA of the CDR3: TGTGCCAGCAGCTTAAACCCGAGCTCCTACAATGAGCAGTTCTTC.

V usage is TRBV6-6 and J usage is TRBJ1-1; D is possibly TRBD1 (6 bases). Trimming took off 6 bases at V and 5 bases at J, with 19 bases between the two ends. This CDR3 contains 15 residues. Germline assignment: CDR1 MNHNY and CDR2 SVGAGI (reference sequence). The CDR3 spells CASSYHPQGLTEAFF. The CDR3 region has the DNA TGTGCCAGCAGCTACCACCCACAGGGTTTAACTGAAGCTTTCTTT.

This chain links TRBV9 with TRBJ1-5; D is unclear. CDR1 is SGDLS and CDR2 is YYNGEE in the germline V gene. Trimming shortened V by 0 bases and J by 7 bases, and 8 bases separated the two germline ends. The CDR3 has 13 amino acids. CDR3 residues: CASSVEEDQPQHF. CDR3 bases: TGTGCCAGCAGCGTAGAGGAGGACCAGCCCCAGCATTTT.

The V call is TRBV5-4, the J call TRBJ2-1, with TRBD2 matching over 10 bases. The ends lost 3 bases at V and 11 bases at J; junction bases unmatched: 11. Germline CDR1 reads SGHNT; CDR2 reads YYREEE (reference sequence). CDR3 length: 15 residues. The CDR3 sequence: CASSSEGLAGAQQFF. CDR3 nucleotide sequence: TGTGCCAGCAGCTCTGAGGGGCTAGCGGGGGCCCAGCAGTTCTTC. Together with reference TRBV5-4 and TRBJ2-1, the CDR3 gives the full variable domain: ETGVTQSPTHLIKTRGQQVTLRCSSQSGHNTVSWYQQALGQGPQFIFQYYREEENGRGNFPPRFSGLQFPNYSSELNVNALELDDSALYLCASSSEGLAGAQQFFGPGTRLTVL.

The chain links TRBV28 to TRBJ1-4; unclear D gene. V was shortened by 4 bases and J by 14 bases, with 8 bases between the two germline ends. Germline CDR1 is MDHEN and CDR2 is SYDVKM. CDR3 length: 10 residues. CDR3 sequence: CASSSSRLFF. The CDR3 DNA follows: TGTGCCAGCAGTTCCTCCAGGCTGTTTTTT.

The chain uses TRBV27 and TRBJ2-3; TRBD1 is a possible D gene (5 bases). This CDR3 contains 13 residues. The V end was cut by 4 bases, the J end by 4 bases, with 9 bases between. Per the germline V gene, CDR1 is MNHEY and CDR2 is SMNVEV (reference sequence). CDR3 DNA sequence: TGTGCCAGCAGTTGGCAGGGTGCAGATACGCAGTATTTT. Translating it yields CASSWQGADTQYF.

This clone showed up just once. The rearrangement joins TRBV7-8 to TRBJ2-2; 9 bases match TRBD1. The CDR3 is 16 residues long. Losses at the gene ends were 3 bases for V and 3 bases for J; bases not matched to a gene: 5. Germline loops: CDR1 SGHVS, CDR2 FQNEAQ. CDR3 sequence (DNA): TGTGCCAGCAGCTTTGCGGGACAGGGTCACACCGGGGAGCTGTTTTTT. It specifies CASSFAGQGHTGELFF.

This chain uses TRBV5-1 with TRBJ1-1; D uncertain. Germline CDR1 and CDR2: SGHRS and YFSETQ. Between the trimmed V and J ends, which lost 8 bases and 6 bases, there was a span of 11 bases. The length of the CDR3 is 11 residues. Here the CDR3 DNA reads TGCGCCAGTCCCACTAGGCCTGAAGCTTTCTTT. Its translation is CASPTRPEAFF. The full variable domain, rest sourced from reference TRBV5-1 and TRBJ1-1, is KAGVTQTPRYLIKTRGQQVTLSCSPISGHRSVSWYQQTPGQGLQFLFEYFSETQRNKGNFPGRFSGRQFSNSRSEMNVSTLELGDSALYLCASPTRPEAFFGQGTRLTVV.

This chain uses TRBV7-2 with TRBJ2-2, with TRBD1 matching 9 bases. This CDR3 spans 15 amino acids. V lost 1 base and J lost 7; bases outside the gene matches: 4. CDR1 and CDR2 from the germline V gene are SGHTA and FQGNSA. As DNA, the CDR3 is TGTGCCAGCAGCTTAGGGGACAGGGCGGTCGGGGAGCTGTTTTTT. It codes for CASSLGDRAVGELFF.

This chain joins TRBV9 and TRBJ2-1; D unresolved. The CDR3 is 15 amino acids. The V end lost 5 bases, the J end lost 0 bases, and 12 bases lay between the germline ends. Germline CDR1 reads SGDLS; CDR2 reads YYNGEE. The CDR3 sequence: CASSEVPSSYNEQFF. Written as DNA, the CDR3 is TGTGCCAGCAGTGAGGTTCCGAGCTCCTACAATGAGCAGTTCTTC.

This chain connects TRBV7-2 to TRBJ2-7; no clear D gene. Trimming shortened V by 5 bases and J by 6 bases, and 14 bases separated the two germline ends. The germline CDR1 and CDR2 sequences are SGHTA and FQGNSA. The CDR3 extends over 13 amino acids. CDR3 residues: CASSPDSRSEQYF. CDR3 DNA: TGTGCCAGCAGCCCCGACTCCCGCAGCGAGCAGTACTTC.

V usage is TRBV30 and J usage is TRBJ2-5, with TRBD2 identical over 11 bases. This CDR3 is built from 12 residues. V was pared by 7 bases and J by 5 bases, with 3 bases of the junction left unmatched. CDR1 is GTSNPN, CDR2 SVGIG, per germline (reference sequence). In DNA, the CDR3 is TGTGCCTTGGGACTAGCGGCCGAGACCCAGTACTTC. Amino acid sequence: CALGLAAETQYF.

The J gene is TRBJ1-6, the V gene TRBV14, with a weak D call TRBD1 (6 bases). V lost 2 bases and J 14 bases, leaving 16 bases between the germline ends. CDR1 and CDR2 from the germline V gene are SGHDN and FVKESK. CDR3 size: 14 residues. This CDR3 reads CASSQSFGGQTLHF. CDR3 in DNA: TGTGCCAGCAGCCAAAGTTTCGGTGGACAGACCCTCCACTTT.

The chain recombines TRBV30 with TRBJ2-7; D is unresolved. Germline V lookup: CDR1 GTSNPN, CDR2 SVGIG (reference sequence). The CDR3 runs 11 residues. V lost 0 bases, J lost 7 bases, and 7 bases lay in between. The CDR3 sequence: CAWSVPGEQYF. As DNA, the CDR3 is TGTGCCTGGAGTGTACCCGGGGAGCAGTACTTC.